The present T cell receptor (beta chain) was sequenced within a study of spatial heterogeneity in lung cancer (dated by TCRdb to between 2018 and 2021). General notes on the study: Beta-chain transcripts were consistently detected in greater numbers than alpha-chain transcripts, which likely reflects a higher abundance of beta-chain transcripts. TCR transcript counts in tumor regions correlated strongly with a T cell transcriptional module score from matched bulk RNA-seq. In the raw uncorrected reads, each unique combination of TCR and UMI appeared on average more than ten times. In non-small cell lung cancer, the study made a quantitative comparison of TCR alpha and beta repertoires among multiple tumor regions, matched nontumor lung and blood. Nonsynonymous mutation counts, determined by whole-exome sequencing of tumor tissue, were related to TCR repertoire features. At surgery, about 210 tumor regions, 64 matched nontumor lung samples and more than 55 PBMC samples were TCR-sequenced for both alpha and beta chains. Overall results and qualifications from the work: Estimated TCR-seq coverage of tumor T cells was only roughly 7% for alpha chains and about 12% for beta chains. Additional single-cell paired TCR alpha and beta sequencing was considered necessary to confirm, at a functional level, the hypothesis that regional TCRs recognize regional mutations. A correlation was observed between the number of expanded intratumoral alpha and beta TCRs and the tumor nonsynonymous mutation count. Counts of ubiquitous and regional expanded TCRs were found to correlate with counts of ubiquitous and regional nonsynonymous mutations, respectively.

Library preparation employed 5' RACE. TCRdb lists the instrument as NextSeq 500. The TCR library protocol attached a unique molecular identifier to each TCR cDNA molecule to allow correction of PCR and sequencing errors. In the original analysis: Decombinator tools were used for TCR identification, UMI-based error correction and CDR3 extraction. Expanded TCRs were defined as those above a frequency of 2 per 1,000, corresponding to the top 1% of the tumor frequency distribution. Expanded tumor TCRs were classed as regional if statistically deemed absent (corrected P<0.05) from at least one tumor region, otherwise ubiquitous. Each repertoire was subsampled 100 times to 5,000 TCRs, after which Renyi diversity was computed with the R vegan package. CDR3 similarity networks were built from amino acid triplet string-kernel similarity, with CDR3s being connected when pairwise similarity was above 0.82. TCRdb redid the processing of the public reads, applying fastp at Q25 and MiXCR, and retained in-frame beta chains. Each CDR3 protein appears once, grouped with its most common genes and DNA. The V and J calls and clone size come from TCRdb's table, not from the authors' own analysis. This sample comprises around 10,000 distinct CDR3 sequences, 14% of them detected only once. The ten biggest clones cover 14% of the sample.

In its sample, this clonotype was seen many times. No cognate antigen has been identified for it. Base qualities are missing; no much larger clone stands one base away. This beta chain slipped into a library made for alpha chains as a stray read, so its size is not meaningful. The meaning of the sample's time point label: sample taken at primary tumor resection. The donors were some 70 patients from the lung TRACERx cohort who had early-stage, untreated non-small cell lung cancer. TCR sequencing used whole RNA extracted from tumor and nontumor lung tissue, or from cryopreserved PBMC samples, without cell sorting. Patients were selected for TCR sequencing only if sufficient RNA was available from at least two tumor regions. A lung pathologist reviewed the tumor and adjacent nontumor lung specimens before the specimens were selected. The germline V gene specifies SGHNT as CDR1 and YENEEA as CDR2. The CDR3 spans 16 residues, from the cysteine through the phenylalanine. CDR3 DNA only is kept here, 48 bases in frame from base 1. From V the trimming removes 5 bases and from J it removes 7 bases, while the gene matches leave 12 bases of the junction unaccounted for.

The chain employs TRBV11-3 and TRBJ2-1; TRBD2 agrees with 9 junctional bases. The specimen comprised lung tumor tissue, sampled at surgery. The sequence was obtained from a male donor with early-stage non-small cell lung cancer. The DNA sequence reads TGTGCCAGCAGCCCCTTGTCTCAAGCGGGAGGTAATGAGCAGTTCTTC. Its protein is CASSPLSQAGGNEQFF.